This T cell receptor beta chain was sequenced in a study of Ad26.COV2.S vaccination and SARS-CoV-2 variants. Study as a whole: Among those in the COV1001 Ad26.COV2.S trial arm was the donor. Recipients of Ad26.COV2.S got it intramuscularly, once or twice 56 days apart.

The CDR3 has 14 residues. Germline values: CDR1 ENHRY, CDR2 SYGVKD. The V end lost 4 bases, the J end lost 6 bases, and 13 bases lay between the germline ends. Treatment indicated: some 20 received Ad26.COV2.S at low or high dose, single or two shots; 5 received placebo; per-sample allocation not given. Specimen acquisition occurred on day 63 following the initial vaccine or placebo injection. Using immunoSEQ multiplex PCR, the repertoire was profiled, and TCRdb retains in-frame clones only, with some absent. The table includes approximately 480,000 clones, roughly 85% detected once. The sample was peripheral blood, taken in a trial of Ad26.COV2.S vaccine versus placebo. V usage is TRBV10-3 and J usage is TRBJ2-1; tentative D call: TRBD1 (6 bases). This TCR was sampled from a person aged 18-65 years who received the Ad26.COV2.S COVID-19 vaccine or a placebo. The CDR3 spells CAISGGRAANEQFF. The CDR3 region has the DNA TGTGCCATCAGTGGGGGGCGGGCGGCCAATGAGCAGTTCTTC.